A selection of T cell receptor beta chains follows, all from one sample in a study of Ad26.COV2.S vaccination and SARS-CoV-2 variants. Method: immunoSEQ multiplex PCR; TCRdb's copy keeps in-frame clones and lacks some. Here the sample spans tens of thousands of clones, about 83% being singletons. Here the sequenced sample was peripheral blood, taken after recovery from COVID-19. The receptors originated from a human donor who had recovered from COVID-19. Each CDR3 is given with its conserved first and last residue. The D gene is left open where the match is weak. Only part of the rows carry a size: once, few, many, or a class if the clone is expanded.

j_call v_call clone_size d_call cdr3_aa cdr3_nt
TRBJ1-3 TRBV5-1 - TRBD1 CASSLVGQGRGNTIYF TGCGCCAGCAGCTTGGTGGGACAGGGGAGAGGAAACACCATATATTTT
TRBJ2-5 TRBV6-6 - TRBD2 CASSRSERGGRETQYF TGTGCCAGCAGTCGTTCGGAGCGGGGGGGCAGGGAGACCCAGTACTTC
TRBJ2-2 TRBV3-1/TRBV3-2 - - CASSRQGLTGELFF TGTGCCAGCAGCCGGCAGGGCCTCACCGGGGAGCTGTTTTTT
TRBJ2-5 TRBV2 - TRBD2 CASSSKLPGLAGGPAETQYF TGTGCCAGCAGTTCCAAACTTCCGGGACTAGCGGGAGGGCCGGCAGAGACCCAGTACTTC
TRBJ2-3 TRBV5-4 - - CASSITDTDTQYF TGTGCCAGCAGCATAACAGACACAGATACGCAGTATTTT
TRBJ2-3 TRBV7-9 - TRBD2 CASSLRASGGSGTQYF TGTGCCAGCAGCTTACGGGCTAGCGGGGGTTCTGGTACGCAGTATTTT
TRBJ1-6 TRBV6-5 - - CASSAIDSLNSPLHF TGTGCCAGCAGCGCCATAGACAGTCTTAATTCACCCCTCCACTTT
TRBJ1-2 TRBV6-5 - - CASSAESGYTF TGTGCCAGCAGCGCCGAATCTGGGTACACCTTC
TRBJ1-6 TRBV28 - TRBD1 CASRVGTGNSPLHF TGTGCCAGCAGGGTGGGGACAGGGAATTCACCCCTCCACTTT
TRBJ2-2 TRBV6-5 - - CASSTRETGELFF TGTGCCAGCAGCACCCGGGAAACCGGGGAGCTGTTTTTT
TRBJ1-3 TRBV30 - TRBD1 CAWSVAGGFGNTIYF TGTGCCTGGAGTGTAGCAGGGGGCTTTGGAAACACCATATATTTT
TRBJ1-1 TRBV27 - - CASSLQRGTEAFF TGTGCCAGCAGTTTACAGCGGGGCACTGAAGCTTTCTTT
TRBJ1-5 TRBV30 - - CAWSQGGNQPQHF TGTGCCTGGAGTCAGGGAGGCAATCAGCCCCAGCATTTT
TRBJ1-3 TRBV7-2 few - CASSLVAAGNTIYF TGTGCCAGCAGCTTAGTGGCGGCCGGAAACACCATATATTTT
TRBJ2-5 TRBV6-5 - TRBD1 CASSSGQGGETQYF TGTGCCAGCAGTTCGGGACAGGGAGGAGAGACCCAGTACTTC
TRBJ1-5 TRBV6-6 few - CASNRALNQPQHF TGTGCCAGCAATAGGGCACTCAATCAGCCCCAGCATTTT
TRBJ2-7 TRBV28 - TRBD1 CASSSTGEYEQYF TGTGCCAGCAGTTCGACAGGGGAATACGAGCAGTACTTC
TRBJ2-7 TRBV10-3 - - CAISDRVGGHSYEQYF TGTGCCATCAGTGATCGGGTGGGGGGACACTCCTACGAGCAGTACTTC
TRBJ1-1 TRBV19 - TRBD1 CASSVRGRNTEAFF TGTGCCAGTAGTGTGAGGGGGCGGAACACTGAAGCTTTCTTT
TRBJ2-6 TRBV6-1 - TRBD1 CASSEMGQGAAGANVLTF TGTGCCAGCAGTGAAATGGGACAGGGGGCCGCTGGGGCCAACGTCCTGACTTTC
TRBJ1-5 TRBV6-6 - TRBD1 CASSPTYLRTGGYQPQHF TGTGCCAGCAGTCCCACATATCTTCGGACAGGGGGTTATCAGCCCCAGCATTTT
TRBJ2-1 TRBV6-4 few TRBD2 CASKTGGLAGNNEQFF TGTGCCAGCAAGACTGGGGGACTAGCGGGAAACAATGAGCAGTTCTTC
TRBJ1-1 TRBV29-1 - - CSVRTGATEAFF TGCAGCGTCCGCACGGGGGCCACTGAAGCTTTCTTT
TRBJ1-4 TRBV11-2 - TRBD1 CASSSRQGGNEKLFF TGTGCCAGCAGCTCCCGACAGGGAGGGAATGAAAAACTGTTTTTT
TRBJ1-1 TRBV5-1 - - CASSLGGLAEAFF TGCGCCAGCTCCTTAGGGGGGCTTGCTGAAGCTTTCTTT
TRBJ2-1 TRBV7-9 - TRBD1 CASSRPGQGHNEQFF TGTGCCAGCAGCCGTCCGGGACAGGGGCACAATGAGCAGTTCTTC
TRBJ1-1 TRBV19 - - CASSGNQGKAEAFF TGTGCCAGTAGTGGGAACCAGGGTAAAGCTGAAGCTTTCTTT
TRBJ1-6 TRBV7-8 - - CASSSPGIRDLHF TGTGCCAGCAGCTCCCCAGGGATCCGTGACCTCCACTTT
TRBJ2-6 TRBV28 - - CASSVRGGVTGANVLTF TGTGCCAGCAGTGTCAGAGGGGGGGTCACTGGGGCCAACGTCCTGACTTTC
TRBJ1-1 TRBV5-1 - - CASSLVGVLSRNTEAFF TGCGCCAGCAGCTTGGTGGGGGTTTTGAGCAGGAACACTGAAGCTTTCTTT
TRBJ2-1 TRBV6-5 - TRBD2 CASSYRLAGGYNEQFF TGTGCCAGCAGTTACCGTCTAGCGGGAGGGTACAATGAGCAGTTCTTC
TRBJ2-7 TRBV2 - TRBD1 CASRDWTGGKDEQYF TGTGCCAGCAGGGACTGGACAGGGGGGAAAGACGAGCAGTACTTC
TRBJ2-3 TRBV30 - - CAWKLSTGYSTDTQYF TGTGCCTGGAAACTTTCGACGGGCTATAGCACAGATACGCAGTATTTT
TRBJ2-6 TRBV18 - TRBD1 CASSTNTGTGSSGANVLTF TGTGCCAGCTCAACCAATACCGGGACAGGGAGCTCTGGGGCCAACGTCCTGACTTTC
TRBJ1-1 TRBV4-2 - - CASSQEIQNPNTEAFF TGTGCCAGCAGCCAAGAGATCCAAAACCCGAACACTGAAGCTTTCTTT
TRBJ2-1 TRBV14 few - CASSPKRVEQFF TGTGCCAGCAGCCCAAAACGAGTTGAGCAGTTCTTC
TRBJ2-7 TRBV9 - - CASSVGVRSSYEQYF TGTGCCAGCAGCGTAGGGGTAAGGAGCTCCTACGAGCAGTACTTC
TRBJ1-5 TRBV19 - TRBD1 CASSPRTGENRPQHF TGTGCCAGTAGCCCCAGGACAGGCGAGAATCGGCCCCAGCATTTT
TRBJ2-1 TRBV11-2 - - CASSGSWANNEQFF TGTGCCAGCAGCGGGAGCTGGGCAAACAATGAGCAGTTCTTC
TRBJ2-5 TRBV7-8 - - CASNLILAPTEETQYF TGTGCCAGCAACCTGATTCTAGCGCCAACAGAAGAGACCCAGTACTTC
TRBJ2-5 TRBV9 - - CASSRGVPGTQYF TGTGCCAGCAGCCGGGGCGTCCCGGGGACCCAGTACTTC
TRBJ2-3 TRBV24-1 - TRBD2 CATSDFAGVSGTDTQYF TGTGCCACCAGTGATTTCGCGGGGGTGAGTGGTACAGATACGCAGTATTTT
TRBJ1-5 TRBV10-3 - TRBD1 CAISLGQGLGQPQHF TGTGCCATCAGCCTGGGACAGGGGCTCGGGCAGCCCCAGCATTTT
TRBJ1-2 TRBV4-2 once - CASSHRTDLYGYTF TGTGCCAGCAGCCACCGGACAGACCTCTATGGCTACACCTTC
TRBJ2-7 TRBV18 - TRBD2 CASSPRVEREIYEQYF TGTGCCAGCTCACCTCGCGTGGAGCGGGAGATCTACGAGCAGTACTTC
TRBJ2-1 TRBV7-6 - TRBD2 CASSDPLSSGDNEQFF TGTGCCAGCAGCGACCCCCTATCTAGCGGGGATAATGAGCAGTTCTTC
TRBJ1-3 TRBV27 - - CASRMGTGNTIYF TGTGCCAGCAGAATGGGAACTGGAAACACCATATATTTT
TRBJ2-1 TRBV7-6 - TRBD1 CASSLMDRRGDNEQFF TGTGCCAGCAGCCTGATGGACAGGAGAGGGGACAATGAGCAGTTCTTC